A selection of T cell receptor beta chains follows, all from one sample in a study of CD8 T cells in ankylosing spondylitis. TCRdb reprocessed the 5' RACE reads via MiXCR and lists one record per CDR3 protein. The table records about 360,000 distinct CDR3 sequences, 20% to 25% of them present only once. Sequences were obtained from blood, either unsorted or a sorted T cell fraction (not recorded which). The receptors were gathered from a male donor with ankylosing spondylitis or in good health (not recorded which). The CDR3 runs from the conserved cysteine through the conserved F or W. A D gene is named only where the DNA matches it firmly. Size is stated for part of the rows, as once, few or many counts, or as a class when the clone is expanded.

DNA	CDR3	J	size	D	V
TGTGCCAGCAGGGACAGATATAATTCACCCCTCCACTTT	CASRDRYNSPLHF	TRBJ1-6	-	-	TRBV27
TGTGCCACCAGTGGAGACCGTAGCTCCTACAATGAGCAGTTCTTC	CATSGDRSSYNEQFF	TRBJ2-1	few	-	TRBV24-1
TGTGCCAGCAGTTTAGGGTTTAATGTAGGCAATGAGCAGTTCTTC	CASSLGFNVGNEQFF	TRBJ2-1	-	-	TRBV12-3/TRBV12-4
TGCAGTGCTAGCAATACTAGCGGGGAGATCAATGAGCAGTTCTTC	CSASNTSGEINEQFF	TRBJ2-1	-	TRBD2	TRBV20-1
TGCAGCGTTGAGGTGGGATACCAAGAGACCCAGTACTTC	CSVEVGYQETQYF	TRBJ2-5	-	-	TRBV29-1
TGCAGTGCTAGGGAACAGCTTCGACGCACCGGGGAGCTGTTTTTT	CSAREQLRRTGELFF	TRBJ2-2	-	-	TRBV20-1
TGCGCCAGCAGCCCGCAAGCGCCTAGCTCCTACAATGAGCAGTTCTTC	CASSPQAPSSYNEQFF	TRBJ2-1	-	-	TRBV4-1
TGTGCCAGCAGTGAATCGGTGCGAGAGACCCAGTACTTC	CASSESVRETQYF	TRBJ2-5	-	-	TRBV25-1
TGTGCCAGCAGTTACGGGGGGACAGCCACCTACGAGCAGTACTTC	CASSYGGTATYEQYF	TRBJ2-7	-	-	TRBV6-5
TGTGCCAGCAGTCCGCGGGGTAGCGGGGGAGATACGCAGTATTTT	CASSPRGSGGDTQYF	TRBJ2-3	-	TRBD2	TRBV27
TGTGCCAGCAGCCAAGATTTCCCCTACGAGCAGTACTTC	CASSQDFPYEQYF	TRBJ2-7	-	-	TRBV3-1
TGTGCCAGTACCCCACTTTCCGGGGAGCTGTTTTTT	CASTPLSGELFF	TRBJ2-2	-	-	TRBV19
TGTGCCAGCAGCTACGGGACAGGGGCCACCGGAGATACGCAGTATTTT	CASSYGTGATGDTQYF	TRBJ2-3	-	TRBD1	TRBV7-8
TGTGCCTGGATGGGGACGGGCGAGCAGTACTTC	CAWMGTGEQYF	TRBJ2-7	-	-	TRBV30
TGTGCCAGCAGTTACGGAGGGTGGGAGACCCAGTACTTC	CASSYGGWETQYF	TRBJ2-5	-	-	TRBV6-5
TGCAGCGTTGTAGGACTGTATGGCTACACCTTC	CSVVGLYGYTF	TRBJ1-2	once	-	TRBV29-1
TGTGCCAGCAGTTTTCCCGTGACAGGGGGCGCAGATACGCAGTATTTT	CASSFPVTGGADTQYF	TRBJ2-3	few	TRBD1	TRBV12-3/TRBV12-4
TGTGCCAGCAGTTTCTCCGGGAGGCCAACCGAAGAGACCCAGTACTTC	CASSFSGRPTEETQYF	TRBJ2-5	-	TRBD2	TRBV12-3/TRBV12-4
TGTGCCAGCAGTTACACGGGACGGCTCTACGAGCAGTACTTC	CASSYTGRLYEQYF	TRBJ2-7	-	-	TRBV6-5
TGTGCCAGCAGCAGAGAAATATACGAGCAGTACTTC	CASSREIYEQYF	TRBJ2-7	few	-	TRBV6-6
TGTGCCAGCAGTTTAGGGCCCCTAGATACGCAGTATTTT	CASSLGPLDTQYF	TRBJ2-3	-	-	TRBV28
TGTGCCAGCAGCTTAGAACCTAGGAATACGGAGACCCAGTACTTC	CASSLEPRNTETQYF	TRBJ2-5	-	-	TRBV7-2
TGCGCCAGCAGCGACGGAGATCCCCATTTTATAAATGAGCAGTTCTTC	CASSDGDPHFINEQFF	TRBJ2-1	-	-	TRBV23-1
TGCAGTGCTAGAGGGGCAGGGAGGGATTCACCCCTCCACTTT	CSARGAGRDSPLHF	TRBJ1-6	few	-	TRBV20-1
TGTGCCAGCAGCTTCCAGGGTGAGACCGGGGAGCTGTTTTTT	CASSFQGETGELFF	TRBJ2-2	few	-	TRBV7-9
TGCAGCGTTGAAGGGGGTAGCGGGGGGGCGACCGGGGAGCTGTTTTTT	CSVEGGSGGATGELFF	TRBJ2-2	few	TRBD2	TRBV29-1
TGCAGTGCTAGAGATCAGAGGGACAGGGTACAAGAGACCCAGTACTTC	CSARDQRDRVQETQYF	TRBJ2-5	few	TRBD1	TRBV20-1
TGCGCCAGCAGCCCAAGGTCGGGGGACGAGCAGTACTTC	CASSPRSGDEQYF	TRBJ2-7	-	-	TRBV4-1
TGTGCCATCAGTGAGGAGCGGGGAGTCCAAGAGACCCAGTACTTC	CAISEERGVQETQYF	TRBJ2-5	-	TRBD2	TRBV10-3
TGTGCCAGCAGCTCGACAGTTCCGACAGGGGATGCCGATAGATTCTCCTACGAGCAGTACTTC	CASSSTVPTGDADRFSYEQYF	TRBJ2-7	-	TRBD1	TRBV5-6
TGCAGCGTGCCCACCGGGGGGGGGAGAACAGATACGCAGTATTTT	CSVPTGGGRTDTQYF	TRBJ2-3	few	TRBD2	TRBV29-1
TGTGCCGGACGGGACAGGTCAACCTACGAGCAGTACTTC	CAGRDRSTYEQYF	TRBJ2-7	few	TRBD1	TRBV30
TGTGCCAGCAGCGTAGCGGATTTCAGCTCCTACAATGAGCGGTTCTTC	CASSVADFSSYNERFF	TRBJ2-1	-	-	TRBV9
TGTGCCTGGAGCTGGTCGGGGGCGCTGAACGAGCAGTACTTC	CAWSWSGALNEQYF	TRBJ2-7	-	-	TRBV30
TGTGCCAGCAGTTTAGCGGCAGGGGGCAACTATGGCTACACCTTC	CASSLAAGGNYGYTF	TRBJ1-2	few	TRBD1	TRBV12-3/TRBV12-4
TGTGCCAGCAGCCCAGTGGGAGGGTTGAAAGCTTTCTTT	CASSPVGGLKAFF	TRBJ1-1	-	-	TRBV7-9
TGTGCCAGCAGTTTTGTCCAGGGGGGTGCCGGGGAGCTGTTTTTT	CASSFVQGGAGELFF	TRBJ2-2	-	-	TRBV12-3/TRBV12-4
TGTGCCAGCAGTCCGCCGATTGGCACAGATACGCAGTATTTT	CASSPPIGTDTQYF	TRBJ2-3	few	-	TRBV12-3/TRBV12-4
TGCAGCGTTGAATCAACGACAAACTACGAGCAGTACTTC	CSVESTTNYEQYF	TRBJ2-7	few	-	TRBV29-1
TGTGCCAGCAGTTCACGACTAGCGGGGAACAATGAGCAGTTCTTC	CASSSRLAGNNEQFF	TRBJ2-1	-	TRBD2	TRBV12-3/TRBV12-4
TGTGCCAGCACCCTAAACTGGGACGTTGCGTCTGGGGCCAACGTCCTGACTTTC	CASTLNWDVASGANVLTF	TRBJ2-6	-	-	TRBV7-8
TGTGCCAGCAGCTTAGACGCTCTAGCCGAGCAGTACTTC	CASSLDALAEQYF	TRBJ2-7	few	-	TRBV7-8
TGTGCCAGCAGGGCGGACAGGGTCGGCGTTTTTGATGGCTACACCTTC	CASRADRVGVFDGYTF	TRBJ1-2	few	TRBD1	TRBV2
TGTGCCAGCAGCTCGGGACTAGCCTACGAGCAGTACTTC	CASSSGLAYEQYF	TRBJ2-7	many	TRBD2	TRBV11-2
TGTGCCACCAGCCGCGGACAGAATCAGCCCCAGCATTTT	CATSRGQNQPQHF	TRBJ1-5	-	-	TRBV24-1
TGTGCCAGCTCACCACCTAGGGACCCTCGGAATGAGCAGTTCTTC	CASSPPRDPRNEQFF	TRBJ2-1	few	-	TRBV18
TGCGCCAGCAGCCTCCCAGCGAGTAGCGGGGGGGCGAACAATGAGCAGTTCTTC	CASSLPASSGGANNEQFF	TRBJ2-1	few	TRBD2	TRBV5-1
TGTGCCATCTTTCTGGGACTAGCGGGGAACAATGAGCAGTTCTTC	CAIFLGLAGNNEQFF	TRBJ2-1	-	TRBD2	TRBV2
TGCGCCAGCAGCCCCTACACTAGCGGGGGACTCTACGAGCAGTACTTC	CASSPYTSGGLYEQYF	TRBJ2-7	few	TRBD2	TRBV4-1
TGTGCCAGCACCCCCGGGGAGGTCGGGGAGCTGTTTTTT	CASTPGEVGELFF	TRBJ2-2	-	-	TRBV12-3/TRBV12-4
TGTGCCAGCAGCGTAATCAGACTAGCGGGGCAAGAGACCCAGTACTTC	CASSVIRLAGQETQYF	TRBJ2-5	few	TRBD2	TRBV7-9
TGCGCCAGCAGCTTGGTGTCTAGCGGGGTTGGTAATGAGCAGTTCTTC	CASSLVSSGVGNEQFF	TRBJ2-1	many	TRBD2	TRBV5-1
TGTGCCAGCAGTGACCCGGGACTGCAACCGACGGATACGCAGTATTTT	CASSDPGLQPTDTQYF	TRBJ2-3	few	-	TRBV6-1
TGCGCCAGCAGCCAGCCCGTTGTGAGGGGGGTATACGAGCAGTACTTC	CASSQPVVRGVYEQYF	TRBJ2-7	few	-	TRBV4-1
TGTGCCAGCAGTTACGAACAGGGGTCCCCCTACAATGAGCAGTTCTTC	CASSYEQGSPYNEQFF	TRBJ2-1	-	TRBD1	TRBV6-5
TGTGCCAGCAGCTCCTCGGGGCGGGGGGCCTACAATGAGCAGTTCTTC	CASSSSGRGAYNEQFF	TRBJ2-1	-	TRBD2	TRBV7-9
TGTGCCACGGGACAGGGGACAACCGGGGAGCTGTTTTTT	CATGQGTTGELFF	TRBJ2-2	-	TRBD1	TRBV10-3
TGTGCCACCCAGGGACAGGGGGCGTTGTACAATGAGCAGTTCTTC	CATQGQGALYNEQFF	TRBJ2-1	-	TRBD1	TRBV2
TGCGCCAGCAGCGGCTCCGATTACTACAATGAGCAGTTCTTC	CASSGSDYYNEQFF	TRBJ2-1	few	-	TRBV5-1